This T cell receptor (beta chain) originates from a study of CD8 T cells in Susac syndrome. It was with random hexamers that 0.5 to 1 ug RNA was reverse transcribed. Using its own MiXCR run on the immunoSEQ multiplex PCR reads, TCRdb lists one record per CDR3 protein. The data contain approximately 270,000 distinct CDR3 sequences, around 95% of them singletons. The CDR3 covers 13 residues. The V gene lost 3 bases and the J gene lost 1 base, with 9 bases spanning the gap. CDR1 and CDR2 (germline): DFQATT, SNEGSKA (reference sequence). The chain joins TRBV20-1 to TRBJ1-1; D is unclear. The material sequenced was CD4+ T cells from PBMCs. The receptor comes from a human donor with multiple sclerosis. The chain's CDR3 is CSASSGGNTEAFF. Here the CDR3 DNA reads TGCAGTGCTAGTTCAGGAGGGAACACTGAAGCTTTCTTT.